These T cell receptor beta chains were read from a single sample in a study of lung T cells in sarcoidosis with Löfgren's syndrome. TCRdb re-analysed the reads in MiXCR, keeping a single row per CDR3 protein. The data hold thousands of distinct CDR3 sequences, with approximately 20% observed a single time. Input material: CD4+ T cells from bronchoalveolar lavage. Receptors originate from a human donor with sarcoidosis (Löfgren's syndrome or another form), or a control subject (not recorded which). CDR3s include the opening cysteine and the closing phenylalanine or tryptophan. The order of the fields is V gene, D gene, J gene, clone size, CDR3 protein, CDR3 DNA. A D gene is named only where the DNA matches it firmly. The size field is filled for only some rows; it gives once, few, many or a size class.

v_call: TRBV5-6
d_call: -
j_call: TRBJ1-2
clone_size: many
cdr3_aa: CASSLDRAGGYTF
cdr3_nt: TGTGCCAGCAGCTTGGACAGGGCGGGTGGCTACACCTTC

v_call: TRBV3-1
d_call: -
j_call: TRBJ1-1
clone_size: many
cdr3_aa: CASSQAPGWEAFF
cdr3_nt: TGTGCCAGCAGCCAAGCACCAGGGTGGGAAGCTTTCTTT

v_call: TRBV25-1
d_call: -
j_call: TRBJ1-1
clone_size: medium-sized
cdr3_aa: CASSPPQGGTEAFF
cdr3_nt: TGTGCCAGCAGCCCCCCCCAGGGAGGCACTGAAGCTTTCTTT

v_call: TRBV18
d_call: -
j_call: TRBJ1-5
clone_size: many
cdr3_aa: CASSPRQENQPQHF
cdr3_nt: TGTGCCAGCTCACCTAGACAGGAAAATCAGCCCCAGCATTTT

v_call: TRBV7-9
d_call: TRBD2
j_call: TRBJ2-3
clone_size: -
cdr3_aa: CASSLGLAGGSADTRYF
cdr3_nt: TGTGCCAGCAGCTTAGGCCTTGCGGGAGGGAGCGCAGATACGCGGTATTTT

v_call: TRBV7-2
d_call: -
j_call: TRBJ2-3
clone_size: -
cdr3_aa: CASSPSYLGTDTQYF
cdr3_nt: TGTGCCAGCAGCCCCTCATACCTTGGCACAGATACGCAGTATTTT

v_call: TRBV14
d_call: -
j_call: TRBJ2-3
clone_size: many
cdr3_aa: CASSQDRGIWADTQYF
cdr3_nt: TGTGCCAGCAGCCAAGATCGGGGAATCTGGGCAGATACGCAGTATTTT

v_call: TRBV7-8
d_call: -
j_call: TRBJ2-3
clone_size: medium-sized
cdr3_aa: CASSWISSTSTDTQYF
cdr3_nt: TGTGCCAGCAGCTGGATTAGCTCCACTAGCACAGATACGCAGTATTTT

v_call: TRBV6-1
d_call: -
j_call: TRBJ1-6
clone_size: medium-sized
cdr3_aa: CASKSVDYNSPLHF
cdr3_nt: TGTGCCAGCAAATCCGTCGATTATAATTCACCCCTCCACTTT

v_call: TRBV30
d_call: -
j_call: TRBJ2-1
clone_size: -
cdr3_aa: CAWSVWGTYNEQFF
cdr3_nt: TGTGCCTGGTCTGTTTGGGGGACCTACAATGAGCAGTTCTTC

v_call: TRBV28
d_call: -
j_call: TRBJ1-4
clone_size: many
cdr3_aa: CASSPALQGSNEKLFF
cdr3_nt: TGTGCCAGCAGTCCCGCCTTGCAGGGGTCTAATGAAAAACTGTTTTTT

v_call: TRBV20-1
d_call: TRBD1
j_call: TRBJ1-6
clone_size: medium-sized
cdr3_aa: CSARGDDRAGHSYNSPLHF
cdr3_nt: TGCAGTGCTAGAGGTGACGACAGGGCAGGGCACTCCTATAATTCACCCCTCCACTTT

v_call: TRBV20-1
d_call: TRBD2
j_call: TRBJ2-1
clone_size: -
cdr3_aa: CSASGSSGTNEQFF
cdr3_nt: TGCAGTGCTAGTGGTAGTAGCGGGACCAATGAGCAGTTCTTC

v_call: TRBV6-1
d_call: -
j_call: TRBJ1-1
clone_size: medium-sized
cdr3_aa: CASSPGNTEAFF
cdr3_nt: TGTGCCAGCAGTCCAGGGAATACTGAAGCTTTCTTT

v_call: TRBV5-6
d_call: -
j_call: TRBJ2-5
clone_size: many
cdr3_aa: CASSLFRRETQYF
cdr3_nt: TGTGCCAGCAGCTTGTTTAGGAGAGAGACCCAGTACTTC

v_call: TRBV12-3/TRBV12-4
d_call: -
j_call: TRBJ2-6
clone_size: medium-sized
cdr3_aa: CASRDSGANVLTF
cdr3_nt: TGTGCCAGCAGAGACTCTGGGGCCAACGTCCTGACTTTC

v_call: TRBV5-1
d_call: TRBD1
j_call: TRBJ2-5
clone_size: many
cdr3_aa: CASSQRAGTGGSTQETQYF
cdr3_nt: TGCGCCAGCAGCCAGAGGGCCGGGACAGGGGGATCAACCCAAGAGACCCAGTACTTC

v_call: TRBV5-1
d_call: -
j_call: TRBJ2-1
clone_size: many
cdr3_aa: CASSLDGIEGNEQFF
cdr3_nt: TGCGCCAGCAGCTTGGACGGGATAGAAGGCAATGAGCAGTTCTTC

v_call: TRBV24-1
d_call: -
j_call: TRBJ2-5
clone_size: many
cdr3_aa: CATSDPSGVETQYF
cdr3_nt: TGTGCCACCAGTGATCCGTCTGGGGTGGAGACCCAGTACTTC

v_call: TRBV6-2/TRBV6-3
d_call: -
j_call: TRBJ2-7
clone_size: medium-sized
cdr3_aa: CASRQSSSYEQYF
cdr3_nt: TGTGCCAGCCGACAGAGCAGCTCCTACGAGCAGTACTTC

v_call: TRBV7-2
d_call: -
j_call: TRBJ1-1
clone_size: -
cdr3_aa: CAGSLAGQTEAFF
cdr3_nt: TGTGCCGGTAGCTTAGCGGGGCAGACTGAAGCTTTCTTT

v_call: TRBV5-6
d_call: -
j_call: TRBJ1-2
clone_size: many
cdr3_aa: CASSISPRDGYTF
cdr3_nt: TGTGCCAGCAGCATCTCTCCCAGGGATGGCTACACCTTC

v_call: TRBV5-4
d_call: -
j_call: TRBJ1-1
clone_size: many
cdr3_aa: CASSREEGTEAFF
cdr3_nt: TGTGCCAGCAGCCGCGAGGAAGGCACTGAAGCTTTCTTT

v_call: TRBV5-1
d_call: -
j_call: TRBJ2-2
clone_size: many
cdr3_aa: CASSLGAGGTGELFF
cdr3_nt: TGCGCCAGCAGCTTGGGTGCTGGGGGCACCGGGGAGCTGTTTTTT

v_call: TRBV6-4
d_call: -
j_call: TRBJ2-7
clone_size: medium-sized
cdr3_aa: CASSEEQYF
cdr3_nt: TGTGCCAGCAGTGAGGAGCAGTACTTC

v_call: TRBV25-1
d_call: TRBD1
j_call: TRBJ1-4
clone_size: -
cdr3_aa: CASGESRQGPEKLFF
cdr3_nt: TGTGCCAGCGGTGAATCCCGACAGGGTCCTGAAAAACTGTTTTTT

v_call: TRBV19
d_call: -
j_call: TRBJ2-1
clone_size: -
cdr3_aa: CASSIDRAGTYNEQFF
cdr3_nt: TGTGCCAGTAGTATAGATCGAGCAGGTACCTACAATGAGCAGTTCTTC

v_call: TRBV6-1
d_call: -
j_call: TRBJ1-5
clone_size: -
cdr3_aa: CASSESGGRRNQPQHF
cdr3_nt: TGTGCCAGCAGTGAATCCGGGGGGCGACGCAATCAGCCCCAGCATTTT

v_call: TRBV5-1
d_call: -
j_call: TRBJ1-6
clone_size: many
cdr3_aa: CASSLDNLWDSPLHF
cdr3_nt: TGCGCCAGCAGCTTGGATAATCTATGGGATTCACCCCTCCACTTT

v_call: TRBV12-3/TRBV12-4
d_call: -
j_call: TRBJ1-5
clone_size: many
cdr3_aa: CASSSGGHSNQPQHF
cdr3_nt: TGTGCCAGCAGCTCCGGAGGCCATAGCAATCAGCCCCAGCATTTT

v_call: TRBV20-1
d_call: -
j_call: TRBJ1-3
clone_size: medium-sized
cdr3_aa: CSAEFPSGNTIYF
cdr3_nt: TGCAGTGCTGAATTTCCCTCTGGAAACACCATATATTTT

v_call: TRBV2
d_call: -
j_call: TRBJ1-5
clone_size: medium-sized
cdr3_aa: CASREDENNQPQHF
cdr3_nt: TGTGCCAGCAGAGAAGACGAGAACAATCAGCCCCAGCATTTT

v_call: TRBV29-1
d_call: -
j_call: TRBJ2-6
clone_size: many
cdr3_aa: CSVGSSGANVLTF
cdr3_nt: TGCAGCGTTGGCAGCTCTGGGGCCAACGTCCTGACTTTC

v_call: TRBV2
d_call: -
j_call: TRBJ1-5
clone_size: medium-sized
cdr3_aa: CASIEGEGQQPQHF
cdr3_nt: TGTGCCAGCATTGAAGGGGAGGGGCAACAGCCCCAGCATTTT

v_call: TRBV20-1
d_call: TRBD1
j_call: TRBJ1-1
clone_size: medium-sized
cdr3_aa: CSARKPPLPGQGTMNTEAFF
cdr3_nt: TGCAGTGCTCGAAAACCCCCATTACCGGGACAGGGGACCATGAACACTGAAGCTTTCTTT